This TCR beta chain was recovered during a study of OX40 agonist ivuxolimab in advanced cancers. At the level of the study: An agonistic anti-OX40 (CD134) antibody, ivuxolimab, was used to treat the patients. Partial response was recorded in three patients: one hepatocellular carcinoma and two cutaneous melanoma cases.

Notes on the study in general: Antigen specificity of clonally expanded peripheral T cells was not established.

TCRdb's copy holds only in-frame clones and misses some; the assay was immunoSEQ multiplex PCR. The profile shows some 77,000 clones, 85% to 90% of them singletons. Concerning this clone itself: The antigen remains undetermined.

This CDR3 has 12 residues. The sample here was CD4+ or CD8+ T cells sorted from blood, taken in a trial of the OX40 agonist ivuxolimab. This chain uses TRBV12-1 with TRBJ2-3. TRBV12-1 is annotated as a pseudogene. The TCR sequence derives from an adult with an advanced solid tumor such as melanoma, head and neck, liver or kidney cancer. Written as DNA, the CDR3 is TGTGCCAGCAGCTTAGGCACAGATACGCAGTATTTT. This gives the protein CASSLGTDTQYF.